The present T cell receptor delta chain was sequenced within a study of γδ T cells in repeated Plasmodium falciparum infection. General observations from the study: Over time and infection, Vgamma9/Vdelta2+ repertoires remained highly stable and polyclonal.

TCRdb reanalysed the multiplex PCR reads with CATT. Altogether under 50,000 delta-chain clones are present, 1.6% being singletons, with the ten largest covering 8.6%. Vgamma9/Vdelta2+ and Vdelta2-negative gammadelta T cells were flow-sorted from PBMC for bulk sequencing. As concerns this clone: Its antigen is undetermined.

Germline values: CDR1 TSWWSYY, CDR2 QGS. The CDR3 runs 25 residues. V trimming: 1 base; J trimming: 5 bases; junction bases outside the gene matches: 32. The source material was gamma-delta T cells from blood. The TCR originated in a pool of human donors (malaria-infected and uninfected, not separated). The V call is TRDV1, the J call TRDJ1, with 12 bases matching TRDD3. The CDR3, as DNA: TGTGCTCTTGGGGAACCCCATACCAGGCCTTCTACCAAGTTTAACTGGGGGATACACGCAGATAAACTCATCTTT. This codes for CALGEPHTRPSTKFNWGIHADKLIF.